This T cell receptor beta chain was recovered during a study of blood T cell repertoires in COVID-19. The CDR3 totals 12 residues. From germline, CDR1 is LNHDA and CDR2 SQIVND (reference sequence). With 6 bases removed from V and 4 bases from J, the gap between germline ends came to 7 bases. TCRdb's copy holds only in-frame clones and misses some; the assay was immunoSEQ multiplex PCR. The top ten clones hold 3% to 4.5% of a sample with about 220,000 clones, more than 80% of them seen once. Enrollees, about 18 to 89 years old, lived in roughly 24 US areas. The TCR comes from a woman in her 40s with acute COVID-19. Sequenced: PBMCs or T cells enriched from blood (not recorded which). This chain links TRBV19 with TRBJ1-5; D is undetermined. The DNA of the CDR3 is TGTGCCAGTAGGGGAGTAAATCAGCCCCAGCATTTT. It is translated as CASRGVNQPQHF.